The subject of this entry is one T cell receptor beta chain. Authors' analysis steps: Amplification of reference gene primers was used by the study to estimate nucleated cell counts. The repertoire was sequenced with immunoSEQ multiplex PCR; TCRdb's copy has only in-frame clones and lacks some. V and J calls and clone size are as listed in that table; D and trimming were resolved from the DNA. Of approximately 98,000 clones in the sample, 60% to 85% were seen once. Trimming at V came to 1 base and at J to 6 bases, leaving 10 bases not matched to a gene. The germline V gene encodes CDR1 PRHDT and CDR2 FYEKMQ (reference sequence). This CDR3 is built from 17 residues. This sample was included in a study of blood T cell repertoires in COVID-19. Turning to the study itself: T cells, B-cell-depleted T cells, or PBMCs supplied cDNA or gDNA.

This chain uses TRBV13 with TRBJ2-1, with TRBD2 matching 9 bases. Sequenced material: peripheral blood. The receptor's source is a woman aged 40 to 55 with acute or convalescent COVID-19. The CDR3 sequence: CASSLALGAGGPNEQFF. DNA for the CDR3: TGTGCCAGCAGCTTAGCCCTAGGGGCGGGGGGGCCCAATGAGCAGTTCTTC.